The source of this TCR beta chain is a study of CD8 T cell repertoires and HIV-1 epitope variants. At the level of the study: Control wells had CMV/EBV/flu peptides, negative Ebola AY9, or no peptide.

This CDR3 is 14 amino acids long. CDR1 is MDHEN, CDR2 SYDVKM, per germline. Trimming cost V 8 bases and J 5 bases, with 19 bases left between them. About this clone: Its antigen remains unidentified.

Repertoires were generated with immunoSEQ multiplex PCR, while TCRdb's copy carries only in-frame clones and drops some. The table shows about 3,500 clones, with around 64% occurring only once. Source material: cultured CD8+ T cells derived from PBMCs. This TCR derives from a male donor with HIV. The V and J genes are TRBV28 and TRBJ2-7; D is possibly TRBD1 (7 bases). The CDR3 region has the DNA TGTGCCAGCGGAGGGGGCTTCATTGAGAACGAGCAGTACTTC. This encodes CASGGGFIENEQYF.